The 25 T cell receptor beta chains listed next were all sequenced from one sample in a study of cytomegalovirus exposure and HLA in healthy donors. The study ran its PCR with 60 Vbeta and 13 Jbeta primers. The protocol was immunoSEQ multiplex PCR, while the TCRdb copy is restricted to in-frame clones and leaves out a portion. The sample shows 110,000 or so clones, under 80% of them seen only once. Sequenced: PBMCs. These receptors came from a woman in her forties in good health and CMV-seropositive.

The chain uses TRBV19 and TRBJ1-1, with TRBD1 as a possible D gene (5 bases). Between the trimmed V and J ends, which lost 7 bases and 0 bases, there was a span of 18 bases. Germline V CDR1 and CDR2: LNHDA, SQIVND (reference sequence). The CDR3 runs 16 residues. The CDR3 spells CASKKGRDSMNTEAFF. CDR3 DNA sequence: TGTGCCAGTAAAAAAGGGAGGGACTCCATGAACACTGAAGCTTTCTTT.

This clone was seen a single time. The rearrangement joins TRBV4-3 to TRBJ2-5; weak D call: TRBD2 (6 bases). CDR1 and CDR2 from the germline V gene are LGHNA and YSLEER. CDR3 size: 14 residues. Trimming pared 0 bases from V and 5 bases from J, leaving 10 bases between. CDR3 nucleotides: TGCGCCAGCAGCCAAGATGGGGGGACGGAGACCCAGTACTTC. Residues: CASSQDGGTETQYF.

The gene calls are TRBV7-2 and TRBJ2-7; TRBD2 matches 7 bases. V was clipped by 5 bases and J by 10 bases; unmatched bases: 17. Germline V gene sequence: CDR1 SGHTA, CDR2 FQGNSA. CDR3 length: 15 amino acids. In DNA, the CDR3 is TGTGCCAGCAGCACAAGGGCAAACCTAGCGGCGGATCAGTACTTC. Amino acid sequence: CASSTRANLAADQYF.

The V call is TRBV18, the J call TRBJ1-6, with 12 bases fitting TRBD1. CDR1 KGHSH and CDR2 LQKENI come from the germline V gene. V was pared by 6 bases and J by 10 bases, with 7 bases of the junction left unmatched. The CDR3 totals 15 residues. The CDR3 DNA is TGTGCCAGCTCCTTGGGACAGGGGGCAGGGTCACCCCTCCACTTT. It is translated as CASSLGQGAGSPLHF.

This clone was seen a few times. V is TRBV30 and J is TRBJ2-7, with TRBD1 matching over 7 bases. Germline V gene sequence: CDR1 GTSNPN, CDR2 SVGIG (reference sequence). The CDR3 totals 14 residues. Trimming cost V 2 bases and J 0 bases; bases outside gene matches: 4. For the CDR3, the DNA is TGTGCCTGGAGTCCCGGGACAGCCTCCTACGAGCAGTACTTC. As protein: CAWSPGTASYEQYF.

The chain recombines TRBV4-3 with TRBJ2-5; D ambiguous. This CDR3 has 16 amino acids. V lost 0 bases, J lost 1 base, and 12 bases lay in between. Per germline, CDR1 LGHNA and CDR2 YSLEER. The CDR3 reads CASSQDISPFQETQYF. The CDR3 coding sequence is TGCGCCAGCAGCCAAGATATTTCTCCTTTCCAAGAGACCCAGTACTTC.

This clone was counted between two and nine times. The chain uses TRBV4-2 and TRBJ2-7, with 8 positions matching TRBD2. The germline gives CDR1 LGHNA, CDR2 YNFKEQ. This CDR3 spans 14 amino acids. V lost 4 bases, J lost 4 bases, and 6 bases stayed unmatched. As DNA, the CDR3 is TGTGCCAGCAGCCGAGAGACTAGCGCTTACGAGCAGTACTTC. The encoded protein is CASSRETSAYEQYF.

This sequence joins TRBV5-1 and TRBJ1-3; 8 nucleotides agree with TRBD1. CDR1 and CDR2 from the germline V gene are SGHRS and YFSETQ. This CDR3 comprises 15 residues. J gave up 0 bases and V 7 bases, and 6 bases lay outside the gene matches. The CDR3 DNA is TGCGCCAGCCGCACTCAGGGGGCCTCTGGAAACACCATATATTTT. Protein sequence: CASRTQGASGNTIYF.

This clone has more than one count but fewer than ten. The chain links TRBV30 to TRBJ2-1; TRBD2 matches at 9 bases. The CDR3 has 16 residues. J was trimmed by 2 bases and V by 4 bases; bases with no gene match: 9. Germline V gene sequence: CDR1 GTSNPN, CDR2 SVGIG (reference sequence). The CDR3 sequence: CAWKGLAGAPYNEQFF. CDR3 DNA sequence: TGTGCCTGGAAAGGATTAGCGGGGGCTCCCTACAATGAGCAGTTCTTC.

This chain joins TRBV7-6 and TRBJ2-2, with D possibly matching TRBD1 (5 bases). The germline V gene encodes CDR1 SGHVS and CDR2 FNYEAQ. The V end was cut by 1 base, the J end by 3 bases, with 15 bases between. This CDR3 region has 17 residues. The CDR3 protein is CASSLVVSIGDTGELFF. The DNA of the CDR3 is TGTGCCAGCAGCTTAGTTGTCTCAATAGGGGACACCGGGGAGCTGTTTTTT.

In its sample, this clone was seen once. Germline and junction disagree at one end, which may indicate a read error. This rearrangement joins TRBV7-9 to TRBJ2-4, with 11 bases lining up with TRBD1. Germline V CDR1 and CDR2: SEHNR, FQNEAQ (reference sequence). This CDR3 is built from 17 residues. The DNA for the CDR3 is TGTTCCAGCAGGTCGGGACAGGGGGAGATAGCCAAAAACATTCAGTACTTC. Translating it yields CSSRSGQGEIAKNIQYF.

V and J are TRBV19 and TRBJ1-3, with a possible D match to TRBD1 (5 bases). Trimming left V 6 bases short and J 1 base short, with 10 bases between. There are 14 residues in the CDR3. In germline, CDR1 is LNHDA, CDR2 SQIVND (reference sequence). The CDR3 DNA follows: TGTGCCAGTAGCTACGGGGGTTCTGGAAACACCATATATTTT. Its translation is CASSYGGSGNTIYF.

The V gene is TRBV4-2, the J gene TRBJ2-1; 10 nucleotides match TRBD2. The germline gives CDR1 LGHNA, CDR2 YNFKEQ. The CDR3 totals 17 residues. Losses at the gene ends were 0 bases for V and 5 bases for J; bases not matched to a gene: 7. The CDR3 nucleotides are TGTGCCAGCAGCCAAGAACGAGCGGGAGGGTCTAACAATGAGCAGTTCTTC. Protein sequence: CASSQERAGGSNNEQFF.

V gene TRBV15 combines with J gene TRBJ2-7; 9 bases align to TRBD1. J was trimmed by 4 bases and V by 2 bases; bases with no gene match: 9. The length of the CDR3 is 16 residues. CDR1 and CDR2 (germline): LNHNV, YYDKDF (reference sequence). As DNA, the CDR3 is TGTGCCACCAGCAGATCCGGGACAGGGAGATTTTACGAGCAGTACTTC. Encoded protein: CATSRSGTGRFYEQYF.

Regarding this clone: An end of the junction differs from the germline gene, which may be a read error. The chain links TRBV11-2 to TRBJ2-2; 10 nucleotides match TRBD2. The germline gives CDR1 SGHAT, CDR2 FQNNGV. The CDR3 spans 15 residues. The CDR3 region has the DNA TGTGCCAGCAGATTAGCGGGGGGTCTCACCGGGGAGCTGTTTTTT. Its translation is CASRLAGGLTGELFF.

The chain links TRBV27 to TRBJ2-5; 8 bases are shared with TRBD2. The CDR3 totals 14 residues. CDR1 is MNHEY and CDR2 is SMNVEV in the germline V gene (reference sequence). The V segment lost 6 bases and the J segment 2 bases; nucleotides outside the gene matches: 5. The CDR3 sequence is CASRASGQQETQYF. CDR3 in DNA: TGTGCCAGCAGGGCTAGCGGGCAACAAGAGACCCAGTACTTC.

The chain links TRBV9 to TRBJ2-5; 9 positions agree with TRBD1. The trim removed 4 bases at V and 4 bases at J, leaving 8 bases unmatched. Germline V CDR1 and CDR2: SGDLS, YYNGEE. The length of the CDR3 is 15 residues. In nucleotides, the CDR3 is TGTGCCAGCAGCCCCGTGACAGGGGGAGGAGAGACCCAGTACTTC. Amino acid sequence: CASSPVTGGGETQYF.

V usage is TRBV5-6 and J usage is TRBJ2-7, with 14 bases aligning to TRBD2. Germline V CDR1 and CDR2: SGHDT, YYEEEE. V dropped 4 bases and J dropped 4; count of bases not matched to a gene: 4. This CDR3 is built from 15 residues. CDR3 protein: CASSPGLAGGYEQYF. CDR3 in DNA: TGTGCCAGCAGCCCAGGACTAGCGGGAGGTTACGAGCAGTACTTC.

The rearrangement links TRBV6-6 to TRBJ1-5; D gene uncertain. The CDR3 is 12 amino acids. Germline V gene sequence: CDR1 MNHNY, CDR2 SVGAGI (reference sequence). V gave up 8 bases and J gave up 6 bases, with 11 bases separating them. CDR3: CASHSRGQPQHF. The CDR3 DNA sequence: TGTGCCAGCCATTCTAGAGGTCAGCCCCAGCATTTT.

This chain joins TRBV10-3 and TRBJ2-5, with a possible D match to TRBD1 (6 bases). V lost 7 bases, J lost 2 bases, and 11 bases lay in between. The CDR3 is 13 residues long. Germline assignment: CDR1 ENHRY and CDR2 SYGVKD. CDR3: CAINGGLQETQYF. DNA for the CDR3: TGTGCCATCAATGGGGGCCTTCAAGAGACCCAGTACTTC.

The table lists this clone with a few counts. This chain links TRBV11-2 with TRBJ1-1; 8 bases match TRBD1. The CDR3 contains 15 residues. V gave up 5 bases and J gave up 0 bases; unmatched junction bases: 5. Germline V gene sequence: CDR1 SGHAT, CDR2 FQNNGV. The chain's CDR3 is CASSLRTGMNTEAFF. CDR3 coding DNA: TGTGCCAGCAGCCTCCGGACAGGGATGAACACTGAAGCTTTCTTT. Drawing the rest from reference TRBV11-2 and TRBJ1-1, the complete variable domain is EAGVAQSPRYKIIEKRQSVAFWCNPISGHATLYWYQQILGQGPKLLIQFQNNGVVDDSQLPKDRFSAERLKGVDSTLKIQPAKLEDSAVYLCASSLRTGMNTEAFFGQGTRLTVV.

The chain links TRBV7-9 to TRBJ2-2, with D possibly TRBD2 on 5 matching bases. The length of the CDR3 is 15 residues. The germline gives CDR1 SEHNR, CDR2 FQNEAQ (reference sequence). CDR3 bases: TGTTCCTCTGAGGAGCTAGCAGTTCAAACCGGGGAGCTGTTTTTT. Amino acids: CSSEELAVQTGELFF. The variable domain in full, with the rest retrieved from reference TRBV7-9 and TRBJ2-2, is DTGVSQNPRHKITKRGQNVTFRCDPISEHNRLYWYRQTLGQGPEFLTYFQNEAQLEKSRLLSDRFSAERPKGSFSTLEIQRTEQGDSAMYLCSSEELAVQTGELFFGEGSRLTVL.

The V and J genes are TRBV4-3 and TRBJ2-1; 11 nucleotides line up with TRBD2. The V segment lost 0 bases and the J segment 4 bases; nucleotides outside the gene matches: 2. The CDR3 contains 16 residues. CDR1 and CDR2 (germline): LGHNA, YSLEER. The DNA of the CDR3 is TGCGCCAGCAGCCAAGATCGACTAGCGGGGTACAATGAGCAGTTCTTC. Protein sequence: CASSQDRLAGYNEQFF.

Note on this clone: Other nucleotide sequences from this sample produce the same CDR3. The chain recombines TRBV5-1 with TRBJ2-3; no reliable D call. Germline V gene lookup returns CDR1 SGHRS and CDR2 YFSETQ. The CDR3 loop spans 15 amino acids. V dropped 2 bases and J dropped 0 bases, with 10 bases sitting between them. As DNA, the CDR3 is TGCGCCAGCAGCTTCATTACAGAGAGCACAGATACGCAGTATTTT. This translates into CASSFITESTDTQYF.

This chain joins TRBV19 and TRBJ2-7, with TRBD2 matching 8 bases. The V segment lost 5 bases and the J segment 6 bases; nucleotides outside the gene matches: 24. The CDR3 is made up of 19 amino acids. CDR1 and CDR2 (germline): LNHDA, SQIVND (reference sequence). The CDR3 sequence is CASSALTRGVSGSRGEQYF. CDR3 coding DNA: TGTGCCAGTAGTGCCCTAACCCGGGGGGTCAGCGGGAGTCGGGGCGAGCAGTACTTC.